This is a list of T cell receptor beta chains from one sample in a study of blood T cell repertoires in COVID-19. Repertoires were generated with immunoSEQ multiplex PCR, while TCRdb's copy carries only in-frame clones and drops some. The top ten hold roughly 2.9% of the sample, which has roughly 280,000 clones, around 93% seen once. Source material: PBMCs or T cells enriched from blood (not recorded which). These receptors were obtained from a man aged 40-50 years who had been exposed to COVID-19. The CDR3 runs from the conserved cysteine through the conserved F or W. D genes are given only for firm matches. Clone size is given for some rows only: seen once, a few or many times, or a class if the clone is expanded.

v_call	j_call	cdr3_length	clone_size	d_call	cdr3_nt	cdr3_aa
TRBV28	TRBJ2-2	14	.	TRBD1	TGTGCCAGCAACTCAGACAGGGGTGTCGGGGAGCTGTTTTTT	CASNSDRGVGELFF
TRBV9	TRBJ1-2	15	once	TRBD1	TGTGCCAGCAGGGATAATAGGGGGCGTGATTATGGCTACACCTTC	CASRDNRGRDYGYTF
TRBV18	TRBJ1-3	15	.	TRBD1	TGTGCCAGCTCACCACGGACAGGGGAAATCAACACCATATATTTT	CASSPRTGEINTIYF
TRBV5-1	TRBJ1-1	17	.	TRBD1	TGCGCCAGCAGCTTTGGGGAGGGAAGACAGGGGGTCACTGAAGCTTTCTTT	CASSFGEGRQGVTEAFF
TRBV3-1/TRBV3-2	TRBJ2-6	16	.	TRBD2	TGTGCCAGCAGCACTTCGGCGGGAGCGCGGGCCAACGTCCTGACTTTC	CASSTSAGARANVLTF
TRBV5-1	TRBJ2-3	15	.	TRBD1	TGCGCCAGCAGCTTAGGGGACAGGGAGTTAGATACGCAGTATTTT	CASSLGDRELDTQYF
TRBV11-2	TRBJ2-2	17	.	TRBD2	TGTGCCAGCAGCTTAGGAGTAGTAGCGGGAGGCACCGGGGAGCTGTTTTTT	CASSLGVVAGGTGELFF
TRBV6-5	TRBJ2-5	14	few	TRBD2	TGTGCCAGCAGGGCTAGCGGGAGTCGGGAGACCCAGTACTTC	CASRASGSRETQYF
TRBV12-5	TRBJ1-5	14	.	.	TGTGCTAGTGGCGCACAGGGACCGAATCAGCCCCAGCATTTT	CASGAQGPNQPQHF
TRBV19	TRBJ1-1	14	few	.	TGTGCCAGTAGTATCGCGACGGGAAACACTGAAGCTTTCTTT	CASSIATGNTEAFF
TRBV2	TRBJ1-6	14	.	TRBD1	TGTGCCAGCGGAAGGGACAGTAACTATTCACCCCTCCACTTT	CASGRDSNYSPLHF
TRBV18	TRBJ2-1	15	.	TRBD2	TGTGCCAGCTCACCCGGGACTAGCGGGAGGAATGAGCAGTTCTTC	CASSPGTSGRNEQFF
TRBV5-6	TRBJ2-1	13	.	.	TGTGCCAGCAGCATCAACCGAGATAATGAGCAGTTCTTC	CASSINRDNEQFF
TRBV19	TRBJ2-1	17	.	.	TGTGCCAGTAGATATATTGGGGACACCGGGACGGGCAAGGAGCAGTTCTTC	CASRYIGDTGTGKEQFF
TRBV5-1	TRBJ2-1	16	.	TRBD2	TGCGCCAGCAGCTTAGATCTAGCGGGAGCCTACAATGAGCAGTTCTTC	CASSLDLAGAYNEQFF
TRBV13	TRBJ1-2	14	.	TRBD1	TGTGCCAGCAGCCAGGACAGGTTAAACTATGGCTACACCTTC	CASSQDRLNYGYTF
TRBV28	TRBJ2-2	15	.	TRBD2	TGTGCCAGCAACCTACTAGCGGGAGACACCGGGGAGCTGTTTTTT	CASNLLAGDTGELFF
TRBV11-2	TRBJ2-5	15	.	TRBD1	TGTGCCAGCACGCGCGGCAGGGGGCGCGAGGAGACCCAGTACTTC	CASTRGRGREETQYF
TRBV5-1	TRBJ2-3	16	.	.	TGCGCCAGCAGCTTGTTAGGGAGACGTGGCACAGATACGCAGTATTTT	CASSLLGRRGTDTQYF
TRBV5-1	TRBJ2-2	16	once	TRBD1	TGCGCCAGCAGCTTGACAGGACAGGGATTTTACGGGGAGCTGTTTTTT	CASSLTGQGFYGELFF
TRBV29-1	TRBJ2-3	16	.	TRBD2	TGCAGCGCCCAACGGACTAGCGGGAGTCCTACAGATACGCAGTATTTT	CSAQRTSGSPTDTQYF
TRBV30	TRBJ1-6	15	.	.	TGTGCCTGGAGGGGAGCTAGCTCCTATAATTCACCCCTCCACTTT	CAWRGASSYNSPLHF
TRBV20-1	TRBJ2-1	15	.	TRBD1	TGCAGTGCTAGTTCCGGGACAGGGCTAACAATGGAGCAGTTCTTC	CSASSGTGLTMEQFF
TRBV30	TRBJ2-1	15	.	TRBD2	TGTGCCTCCCAACTGGGGGAAGCGGGAGTATCTGAGCAGTTCTTC	CASQLGEAGVSEQFF
TRBV6-5	TRBJ1-1	14	.	.	TGTGCCAGCAGATTGACAGTCCAGAACACTGAAGCTTTCTTT	CASRLTVQNTEAFF
TRBV14	TRBJ2-7	17	.	TRBD1	TGTGCCAGCAGCCGAAGTCCCGGACAGGCCCCGAAATACGAGCAGTACTTC	CASSRSPGQAPKYEQYF
TRBV11-2	TRBJ2-3	17	.	TRBD2	TGTGCCAGCAGCTTAGATCACGGGAGGGTCACATGGGATACGCAGTATTTT	CASSLDHGRVTWDTQYF
TRBV5-6	TRBJ1-1	16	few	.	TGTGCCAGCAGCTTCTCTGGGGCAGGGGTTCGCACTGAAGCTTTCTTT	CASSFSGAGVRTEAFF
TRBV5-1	TRBJ1-1	12	.	TRBD1	TGCGCCAGCTCAACAGGGGGGACTGAAGCTTTCTTT	CASSTGGTEAFF
TRBV19	TRBJ2-1	15	.	.	TGTGCCAGTAGTATCTCTCGGAGGGCGTACAATGAGCAGTTCTTC	CASSISRRAYNEQFF
TRBV6-2/TRBV6-3	TRBJ2-7	18	few	TRBD2	TGTGCCAGCAGTTCACTCCAATCTCCGGGACTAACAATCTACGAGCAGTACTTC	CASSSLQSPGLTIYEQYF
TRBV29-1	TRBJ2-4	15	.	TRBD2	TGCAGCGTCGATCGACTAGCGGGTACCAAAAACATTCAGTACTTC	CSVDRLAGTKNIQYF
TRBV10-3	TRBJ1-5	15	.	.	TGTGCCATCAGTGAGTCAGGGGATCGCAATCAGCCCCAGCATTTT	CAISESGDRNQPQHF
TRBV6-5	TRBJ2-1	13	.	TRBD2	TGTGCCAGCAGTTGGCTAGCGGGAAAGGAGCAGTTCTTC	CASSWLAGKEQFF
TRBV3-1/TRBV3-2	TRBJ2-3	13	.	TRBD2	TGTGCCAGCAGCCAAGGGAGCGGGAGTCAGCAGTATTTT	CASSQGSGSQQYF
TRBV28	TRBJ2-7	14	.	.	TGTGCCAGCAGCCAGAGGACAGCCTTCTACGAGCAGTACTTC	CASSQRTAFYEQYF
TRBV9	TRBJ2-5	14	.	TRBD2	TGTGCCAGCGGGGCAGCGGGGGGGTTTGAGACCCAGTACTTC	CASGAAGGFETQYF
TRBV29-1	TRBJ1-4	12	.	.	TGCAGCGTCCACTGGGGGGGTGAAAAACTGTTTTTT	CSVHWGGEKLFF
TRBV7-9	TRBJ1-1	13	.	.	TGTGCCAGCAGCCCGGGGGTGGACACTGAAGCTTTCTTT	CASSPGVDTEAFF
TRBV7-9	TRBJ2-2	16	.	TRBD1	TGTGCCAGCAGCTCGGGGACAGGGGGATTCACCGGGGAGCTGTTTTTT	CASSSGTGGFTGELFF
TRBV11-2	TRBJ2-2	14	.	TRBD2	TGTGCCAGCAGCTCGGTAGCGGGAGCCGGGGAGCTGTTTTTT	CASSSVAGAGELFF
TRBV9	TRBJ2-1	16	.	.	TGTGCCAGCAGCGTAGCTGCGGGATTCGGGTACAATGAGCAGTTCTTC	CASSVAAGFGYNEQFF
TRBV9	TRBJ2-1	17	.	TRBD2	TGTGCCAGCAGCGTAGGTGGACTAGCGGGGCTAGACAATGAGCAGTTCTTC	CASSVGGLAGLDNEQFF
TRBV5-4	TRBJ1-2	12	.	.	TGTGCCAGCAGCTTGGCTCCGTATGGCTACACCTTC	CASSLAPYGYTF
TRBV3-1/TRBV3-2	TRBJ1-4	14	.	.	TGTGCCAGCAGCCTCAACCAGGGTTATGAAAAACTGTTTTTT	CASSLNQGYEKLFF
TRBV6-6	TRBJ2-5	13	once	TRBD1	TGTGCCAGCAGGGGGGACAGCCAAGAGACCCAGTACTTC	CASRGDSQETQYF
TRBV7-8	TRBJ2-7	16	.	TRBD2	TGTGCCAGCAGCCAAAGGAGCGGGGAGATCCCCTACGAGCAGTACTTC	CASSQRSGEIPYEQYF
TRBV12-5	TRBJ1-2	12	.	.	TGTGCTAGTGCACAGGACAGTTATGGCTACACCTTC	CASAQDSYGYTF
TRBV13	TRBJ1-3	15	.	.	TGTGCCAGCAGCTTAGCGGGTAATTCTGGAAACACCATATATTTT	CASSLAGNSGNTIYF